The 28 T cell receptor beta chains presented below share a single source sample, sequenced in a study of chemoradiotherapy in HPV16-positive cancers. TCRdb keeps only in-frame clones here, not all; method: immunoSEQ multiplex PCR. Here the sample spans about 33,000 clones, 86% being singletons. This specimen was blood, taken from a patient who underwent chemoradiotherapy. Receptor source: a human donor with HPV-associated anogenital cancer.

The chain carries TRBV7-7 and TRBJ2-5; D is possibly TRBD1 or TRBD2 (5 bases each). Germline assignment: CDR1 SSHAT and CDR2 FNYEAQ (reference sequence). The CDR3 runs to 16 residues. V was clipped by 2 bases and J by 2 bases, with 15 bases between them. The CDR3 DNA sequence: TGTGCCAGCAGCTTAAAATTAGGGGACCAACAAGAGACCCAGTACTTC. It codes for CASSLKLGDQQETQYF.

The chain recombines TRBV5-1 with TRBJ1-1; TRBD1 matches at 8 bases. J lost 7 bases, V lost 3 bases, and 8 bases had no gene match. The CDR3 covers 14 residues. Per germline, CDR1 SGHRS and CDR2 YFSETQ. This chain's CDR3 is CASSSGTGPLEAFF. The CDR3 nucleotides are TGCGCCAGCAGCTCCGGGACAGGACCACTTGAAGCTTTCTTT.

CDR3 nucleotides: TGCGCCAGCAGCCCCGGACAGGAAGTAGATACGCAGTATTTT. It specifies CASSPGQEVDTQYF. The chain uses TRBV5-1 and TRBJ2-3; 7 nucleotides match TRBD1. The CDR3 runs 14 residues. The V and J ends lost 4 bases and 5 bases, in that order; junction bases with no gene match: 7. The germline CDR1 and CDR2 sequences are SGHRS and YFSETQ. Filled out from reference TRBV5-1 and TRBJ2-3, the complete variable domain reads KAGVTQTPRYLIKTRGQQVTLSCSPISGHRSVSWYQQTPGQGLQFLFEYFSETQRNKGNFPGRFSGRQFSNSRSEMNVSTLELGDSALYLCASSPGQEVDTQYFGPGTRLTVL.

Only a few counts were recorded for this clone. The rearrangement joins TRBV9 to TRBJ2-2; D is unresolved. Germline CDR1 SGDLS, CDR2 YYNGEE. V was shortened by 0 bases and J by 2 bases, with 11 bases between the two germline ends. The CDR3 runs 16 residues. This chain's CDR3 is CASSVGLNANTGELFF. CDR3 DNA sequence: TGTGCCAGCAGCGTAGGCCTTAACGCTAACACCGGGGAGCTGTTTTTT.

The J gene is TRBJ2-5, the V gene TRBV4-1; D is uncertain. The CDR3 sequence is 13 residues long. Per germline, CDR1 MGHRA and CDR2 YSYEKL. Trimming removed 0 bases at V and 4 bases at J, with 6 bases between. The CDR3 nucleotides are TGCGCCAGCAGCCAAGATTGGCGAGAGACCCAGTACTTC. It yields the protein CASSQDWRETQYF.

CDR3 region: CASSPADSGLEKLFF. DNA for the CDR3: TGCGCCAGCAGCCCTGCGGACAGCGGCCTCGAAAAACTGTTTTTT. This chain joins TRBV5-1 and TRBJ1-4; possibly TRBD1 for D (6 bases). Germline assignment: CDR1 SGHRS and CDR2 YFSETQ. CDR3 length: 15 amino acids. The germline V and J ends were trimmed by 4 bases and 8 bases, with 18 bases remaining between them.

The chain uses TRBV6-5 and TRBJ1-1, with TRBD1 identical over 8 bases. The CDR3 sequence is 15 residues long. Germline CDR1 is MNHEY and CDR2 is SVGAGI. Unmatched junction bases numbered 12, after V lost 2 bases and J lost 10 bases. CDR3 amino acids: CASSYRGSGGVRAFF. As DNA, the CDR3 is TGTGCCAGCAGTTACCGAGGATCAGGGGGCGTGAGAGCTTTCTTT.

The rearrangement uses TRBV6-5 and TRBJ1-6; D unresolved. V gave up 5 bases and J gave up 9 bases, with 8 bases separating them. The germline V gene has CDR1 MNHEY and CDR2 SVGAGI. The CDR3 is 12 amino acids. In DNA form, the CDR3 reads TGTGCCAGCAGTCGTAGAGGTTCACCCCTCCACTTT. Translation: CASSRRGSPLHF.

This sequence joins TRBV5-6 and TRBJ1-3; D ambiguous. The CDR3 has 15 amino acids. Germline CDR1 and CDR2: SGHDT and YYEEEE. V was trimmed by 3 bases and J by 7 bases, leaving 17 bases between them. The CDR3 reads CASSSSDQSRNTIYF. Written as DNA, the CDR3 is TGTGCCAGCAGCTCATCGGACCAGTCGAGGAACACCATATATTTT.

There are a few counts of this clone. The chain combines TRBV6-4 with TRBJ2-1; D uncertain. Between the trimmed V and J ends, which lost 0 bases and 7 bases, there was a span of 4 bases. The germline V gene encodes CDR1 MRHNA and CDR2 SNTAGT. CDR3 length: 12 residues. This CDR3 is CASSDSINEQFF. CDR3 DNA sequence: TGTGCCAGCAGTGACTCGATTAATGAGCAGTTCTTC.

The chain carries TRBV15 and TRBJ1-5, with D maybe TRBD1 (5 bases). The CDR3 totals 13 residues. The germline gives CDR1 LNHNV, CDR2 YYDKDF (reference sequence). Trimming pared 7 bases from V and 7 bases from J, leaving 14 bases between. The CDR3 DNA sequence: TGTGCCACCACGGCAGGGTCAGACCAGCCCCAGCATTTT. Amino acids: CATTAGSDQPQHF.

The chain recombines TRBV28 with TRBJ2-4, with D maybe TRBD1 (6 bases). Germline values: CDR1 MDHEN, CDR2 SYDVKM. The CDR3 covers 14 residues. Trimming stripped 3 bases from V and 7 bases from J, with 13 bases between. CDR3 sequence: CASSLVTGPNIQYF. The CDR3 DNA reads as TGTGCCAGCAGTTTGGTGACAGGCCCGAACATTCAGTACTTC.

The genes are TRBV13 and TRBJ2-5, with 7 bases matching TRBD1. Germline CDR1 is PRHDT and CDR2 is FYEKMQ (reference sequence). Losses at the gene ends were 5 bases for V and 7 bases for J; bases not matched to a gene: 16. This CDR3 has 16 amino acids. The chain's CDR3 is CASSRETGTVEGTQYF. In nucleotides, the CDR3 is TGTGCCAGCAGCCGCGAGACCGGGACAGTAGAGGGGACCCAGTACTTC.

The chain is built from TRBV11-1 and TRBJ2-3; 7 nucleotides match TRBD2. Losses at the gene ends were 3 bases for V and 6 bases for J; bases not matched to a gene: 3. Germline assignment: CDR1 SGHAT and CDR2 FQDESV (reference sequence). The CDR3 covers 13 residues. The CDR3 coding sequence is TGTGCCAGCAGCTTGGCGGGGGAGGATACGCAGTATTTT. Its protein is CASSLAGEDTQYF.

The rearrangement uses TRBV21-1 and TRBJ2-5; the D call of TRBD1 is as the table states it, not checked on the DNA. TRBV21-1 is a pseudogene locus. This CDR3 region has 16 residues. CDR3 protein: CASSKPGTGNIETQYF. The DNA for the CDR3 is TGTGCCAGCAGCAAACCCGGGACAGGGAACATTGAGACCCAGTACTTC.

CDR3 amino acids: CASSLGSDAETQYF. The CDR3 DNA follows: TGTGCCAGCAGCTTAGGCTCGGATGCGGAGACCCAGTACTTC. The chain combines TRBV7-9 with TRBJ2-5; D call uncertain. Germline CDR1 and CDR2: SEHNR and FQNEAQ (reference sequence). This CDR3 is built from 14 residues. Between the trimmed V and J ends, which lost 1 base and 5 bases, there was a span of 11 bases.

V is TRBV4-3 and J is TRBJ2-7; tentatively, D is TRBD2 (5 bases). Germline V CDR1 and CDR2: LGHNA, YSLEER. The length of the CDR3 is 13 residues. Trimming stripped 4 bases from V and 4 bases from J, with 11 bases between. CDR3 protein: CASSRSEGYEQYF. In nucleotides, the CDR3 is TGCGCCAGCAGCCGATCCGAGGGTTACGAGCAGTACTTC.

The J gene is TRBJ1-1, the V gene TRBV2; D remains unclear. This CDR3 region has 14 residues. Trimming removed 2 bases from V and 1 base from J, with 8 bases in between. CDR1 is SNHLY and CDR2 is FYNNEI in the germline V gene. CDR3 region: CASSELAGNTEAFF. The CDR3 bases are TGTGCCAGCAGTGAATTAGCAGGGAACACTGAAGCTTTCTTT.

This chain connects TRBV9 to TRBJ1-1, with no clear D. Trimming removed 2 bases from V and 1 base from J, with 12 bases in between. The CDR3 spans 15 residues. Germline V gene lookup returns CDR1 SGDLS and CDR2 YYNGEE. The CDR3 sequence: CASSVLDEANTEAFF. DNA for the CDR3: TGTGCCAGCAGCGTTCTAGACGAGGCGAACACTGAAGCTTTCTTT.

The J gene is TRBJ1-5, the V gene TRBV28; D not resolved. The CDR3 loop spans 14 amino acids. V lost 3 bases and J 6 bases, leaving 12 bases between the germline ends. CDR1 and CDR2 from the germline V gene are MDHEN and SYDVKM. The CDR3 loop reads CASSFAGNGQPQHF. The CDR3 DNA sequence: TGTGCCAGCAGTTTCGCGGGCAACGGTCAGCCCCAGCATTTT.

J is TRBJ2-7 and V is TRBV6-1, with D hard to call. The CDR3 spans 16 residues. Trimming removed 3 bases from V and 0 bases from J, with 15 bases in between. Germline V lookup: CDR1 MNHNS, CDR2 SASEGT. The CDR3, as DNA: TGTGCCAGCAGTGATTCGGATACGGACCTCTCCTACGAGCAGTACTTC. The encoded protein is CASSDSDTDLSYEQYF.

The J gene is TRBJ2-1, the V gene TRBV15; D uncertain. CDR3 length: 11 amino acids. The germline CDR1 and CDR2 sequences are LNHNV and YYDKDF (reference sequence). The V and J ends lost 3 bases and 4 bases respectively, with 1 base between them. CDR3 amino acids: CATSRYNEQFF. In nucleotides, the CDR3 is TGTGCCACCAGCAGGTACAATGAGCAGTTCTTC.

The V and J genes are TRBV21-1 and TRBJ2-7; whether TRBD2, the table's D call, matches the DNA was not checked. TRBV21-1 is a pseudogene segment. The CDR3 has 20 residues. The CDR3 spells CASSKGLAGGLGSGSYEQYF. For the CDR3, the DNA is TGTGCCAGCAGCAAGGGCCTAGCGGGGGGCCTTGGCTCGGGCTCCTACGAGCAGTACTTC.

The gene calls are TRBV5-6 and TRBJ2-5, with TRBD1 matching over 10 bases. V shed 7 bases, J shed 4 bases, and the junction held 10 bases outside the gene matches. The CDR3 totals 15 residues. The germline V gene encodes CDR1 SGHDT and CDR2 YYEEEE. As DNA, the CDR3 is TGTGCCAGCTCAACTTTCCGGGACAGGGGAGAGACCCAGTACTTC. The encoded protein is CASSTFRDRGETQYF.

J is TRBJ2-2 and V is TRBV7-3; D remains ambiguous. Trimming pared 5 bases from V and 6 bases from J, leaving 10 bases between. Germline CDR1 and CDR2: SGHTA and FQGTGA. The CDR3 runs 13 residues. The CDR3 DNA follows: TGTGCCAGCAGCCGCGGCGTAGCCGGGGAGCTGTTTTTT. Protein sequence: CASSRGVAGELFF.

The rearrangement joins TRBV11-2 to TRBJ1-5, with 8 bases lining up with TRBD1. The germline gives CDR1 SGHAT, CDR2 FQNNGV. V lost 1 base to trimming and J lost 3 bases; unmatched junction nucleotides: 2. This CDR3 region has 15 residues. The CDR3 sequence: CASSLGQGNNQPQHF. DNA of the CDR3: TGTGCCAGCAGCTTAGGACAGGGGAACAATCAGCCCCAGCATTTT.

The chain carries TRBV19 and TRBJ1-5; a possible D gene is TRBD1 (5 bases). V lost 8 bases and J lost 3, with 11 bases in between. The CDR3 loop spans 13 amino acids. Germline V gene lookup returns CDR1 LNHDA and CDR2 SQIVND (reference sequence). The CDR3: CASAQAYNQPQHF. DNA for the CDR3: TGTGCCAGTGCACAGGCTTACAATCAGCCCCAGCATTTT. Variable domain in full (rest from reference TRBV19 and TRBJ1-5): DGGITQSPKYLFRKEGQNVTLSCEQNLNHDAMYWYRQDPGQGLRLIYYSQIVNDFQKGDIAEGYSVSREKKESFPLTVTSAQKNPTAFYLCASAQAYNQPQHFGDGTRLSIL.

This clone came up a few times. This chain joins TRBV15 and TRBJ1-2; no firm D call. The germline gives CDR1 LNHNV, CDR2 YYDKDF (reference sequence). The length of the CDR3 is 14 residues. Trimming cost V 5 bases and J 8 bases, with 18 bases left between them. The CDR3 nucleotides read TGTGCCACCAGCGACGGGTTTTCGACTCGAGGCTACACCTTC. It is translated as CATSDGFSTRGYTF.